The 21 T cell receptor beta chains presented below share a single source sample, sequenced in a study of cytomegalovirus exposure and HLA in healthy donors. The PCR was carried out with 60 Vbeta primers and 13 Jbeta primers. This table comes from immunoSEQ multiplex PCR, and its TCRdb copy is limited to in-frame clones, with some not included. The data contain approximately 93,000 clones, over 55% of them seen just once; the ten biggest clones take up 5.5% to 6.5%. The material sequenced was PBMCs. These receptors were obtained from a boy between 10 and 17 years old in good health and CMV-seropositive.

The chain recombines TRBV7-9 with TRBJ2-3, with D tentatively TRBD2 (6 bases). The germline V gene encodes CDR1 SEHNR and CDR2 FQNEAQ (reference sequence). V lost 0 bases and J lost 3, with 10 bases in between. This CDR3 is 15 amino acids long. The CDR3 protein is CASSLASGLTDTQYF. CDR3 DNA sequence: TGTGCCAGCAGCTTAGCGTCGGGACTGACAGATACGCAGTATTTT.

The count of this clone is one. The chain has TRBV7-2 and TRBJ2-3, with TRBD2 matching over 9 bases. Germline V CDR1 and CDR2: SGHTA, FQGNSA. V shed 4 bases and J 5 bases; nucleotides not matched to a gene: 4. The CDR3 is made up of 14 amino acids. In nucleotides, the CDR3 is TGTGCCAGCAGCTCTGGACTAGCGATAGATACGCAGTATTTT. Encoded protein: CASSSGLAIDTQYF.

The V call is TRBV7-3, the J call TRBJ1-3, with D unclear. The V and J ends lost 5 bases and 0 bases respectively, with 11 bases between them. The CDR3 loop spans 15 amino acids. CDR1 is SGHTA, CDR2 FQGTGA, per germline. CDR3 sequence reads: CASSPDGSSGNTIYF. The CDR3 DNA reads as TGTGCCAGCAGCCCCGATGGGAGCTCTGGAAACACCATATATTTT.

As DNA, the CDR3 is TGCGCCAGCAGTCGCGGCGGACTAGCGGGAGGAGTGCTAGAGACCCAGTACTTC. Translation gives CASSRGGLAGGVLETQYF. This chain joins TRBV5-1 and TRBJ2-5, with 14 bases identical to TRBD2. V lost 5 bases and J lost 4; bases outside the gene matches: 13. This CDR3 has 18 amino acids. Germline V gives CDR1 SGHRS, CDR2 YFSETQ.

This clone has just a few counts. The chain employs TRBV7-3 and TRBJ1-1; D is unresolved. There are 13 residues in the CDR3. Germline lookup yields CDR1 SGHTA and CDR2 FQGTGA. V gave up 3 bases and J gave up 1 base, with 6 bases separating them. For the CDR3, the DNA is TGTGCCAGCAGCTTTGCCAGGAACACTGAAGCTTTCTTT. Translated: CASSFARNTEAFF.

The J gene is TRBJ1-4, the V gene TRBV25-1; TRBD1 matches 7 bases. The CDR3 is 15 residues long. V lost 3 bases and J lost 5; bases outside the gene matches: 6. Germline values: CDR1 MGHDK, CDR2 SYGVNS. The CDR3 protein is CASSDPGQQNEKLFF. CDR3 bases: TGTGCCAGCAGTGATCCGGGACAGCAAAATGAAAAACTGTTTTTT.

The rearrangement joins TRBV5-1 to TRBJ2-2, with TRBD1 identical over 7 bases. This CDR3 is built from 15 residues. The ends lost 6 bases at V and 0 bases at J; junction bases unmatched: 5. CDR1 and CDR2 from the germline V gene are SGHRS and YFSETQ. CDR3 in amino acids: CASNPTGSNTGELFF. The CDR3 nucleotides read TGCGCCAGCAACCCGACAGGGTCGAACACCGGGGAGCTGTTTTTT.

The chain links TRBV5-4 to TRBJ1-1; a possible D gene is TRBD1 (6 bases). The CDR3 length is 13 residues. Germline V gene data show CDR1 as SGHNT and CDR2 as YYREEE (reference sequence). The germline V and J ends were trimmed by 2 bases and 7 bases, with 12 bases remaining between them. DNA for the CDR3: TGTGCCAGCAGCTTCGGGGTAGGGGGTGAAGCTTTCTTT. It yields the protein CASSFGVGGEAFF.

This clone was seen a single time. V gene TRBV6-1 combines with J gene TRBJ1-2; TRBD1 aligns across 10 bases. There are 15 residues in the CDR3. Germline CDR1 reads MNHNS; CDR2 reads SASEGT. Unmatched junction bases numbered 7, after V lost 4 bases and J lost 5 bases. CDR3 in DNA: TGTGCCAGCAGTGGGGGACAGGGGTCCCTTTATGGCTACACCTTC. Its translation is CASSGGQGSLYGYTF.

V usage is TRBV5-1 and J usage is TRBJ2-1; 8 bases map to TRBD2. The CDR3 is made up of 15 amino acids. The V gene end was trimmed by 4 bases and the J gene end by 8 bases; junction bases not matched to a gene: 11. Germline assignment: CDR1 SGHRS and CDR2 YFSETQ. DNA for the CDR3: TGCGCCAGCAGCCGAGGGACTAGTGGTGGCTATGAGCAGTTCTTC. Encoded protein: CASSRGTSGGYEQFF.

This chain's CDR3 is CSVEGQGSFGNTIYF. The CDR3 coding sequence is TGCAGCGTTGAAGGCCAGGGTAGCTTTGGAAACACCATATATTTT. The V gene is TRBV29-1, the J gene TRBJ1-3, with a weak D call TRBD1 (5 bases). CDR1 is SQVTM, CDR2 ANQGSEA, per germline. The CDR3 is 15 residues long. The V gene lost 1 base and the J gene lost 3 bases, with 13 bases spanning the gap.

This clone was counted only a few times. The genes are TRBV4-3 and TRBJ2-2, with D possibly matching TRBD1 (6 bases). CDR1 and CDR2 from the germline V gene are LGHNA and YSLEER. V lost 4 bases and J lost 6, with 18 bases in between. The CDR3 consists of 16 residues. As DNA, the CDR3 is TGCGCCAGCAGCCCCTCCTCTGGGACAAAGTCCGGGGAGCTGTTTTTT. This gives the protein CASSPSSGTKSGELFF.

The chain is built from TRBV7-7 and TRBJ2-7; 8 bases are shared with TRBD2. Germline V CDR1 and CDR2: SSHAT, FNYEAQ (reference sequence). There are 14 residues in the CDR3. J gave up 5 bases and V 5 bases, and 8 bases lay outside the gene matches. CDR3 in DNA: TGTGCCAGCAGCCCCTCGGGGGGGACCCACGAGCAGTACTTC. Its translation is CASSPSGGTHEQYF.

A note on this clone: A much larger clone lies a single base off, so this may be a read error. V gene TRBV7-8 combines with J gene TRBJ2-7; 11 bases map to TRBD1. Per germline, CDR1 SGHVS and CDR2 FQNEAQ. The CDR3 spans 14 residues. V lost 3 bases to trimming and J lost 3 bases; unmatched junction nucleotides: 1. Here the CDR3 DNA reads TGTGCCAGCAGCTTCGGGACAGGGGGCTACGAGCAGTACTTC. Translated: CASSFGTGGYEQYF.

This chain uses TRBV30 with TRBJ1-1, with D unresolved. Germline lookup yields CDR1 GTSNPN and CDR2 SVGIG (reference sequence). Trimming cost V 0 bases and J 10 bases, with 9 bases left between them. This CDR3 is built from 11 residues. The CDR3 is CAWSVGVGAFF. In DNA form, the CDR3 reads TGTGCCTGGAGTGTGGGCGTTGGAGCTTTCTTT.

The chain uses TRBV7-2 and TRBJ2-7, with a weak D call TRBD2 (5 bases). The CDR3 contains 16 residues. Germline V gene sequence: CDR1 SGHTA, CDR2 FQGNSA. Trimming took off 2 bases at V and 1 base at J, with 15 bases between the two ends. This CDR3 is CASSLREKTGSYEQYF. CDR3 bases: TGTGCCAGCAGCTTAAGAGAAAAGACGGGATCCTACGAGCAGTACTTC.

The chain recombines TRBV19 with TRBJ2-4, with TRBD1 as a possible D gene (6 bases). This CDR3 has 14 residues. CDR1 and CDR2 (germline): LNHDA, SQIVND (reference sequence). The V end lost 3 bases, the J end lost 6 bases, and 12 bases lay between the germline ends. The CDR3 DNA is TGTGCCAGTAGTATGGTACAGGGCGGAAACATTCAGTACTTC. It specifies CASSMVQGGNIQYF.

The chain joins TRBV30 to TRBJ1-2, with D perhaps matching TRBD1 (5 bases). V gave up 1 base and J gave up 3 bases, with 6 bases separating them. The germline V gene has CDR1 GTSNPN and CDR2 SVGIG (reference sequence). The CDR3 spans 12 residues. The CDR3 DNA sequence: TGTGCCTGGAGTGGGGGCCACTATGGCTACACCTTC. This encodes CAWSGGHYGYTF.

This clone has just a few counts. J is TRBJ1-6 and V is TRBV30, with D possibly matching TRBD1 (5 bases). This CDR3 has 15 residues. The V gene's germline CDR1 is GTSNPN and CDR2 SVGIG (reference sequence). The germline V and J ends were trimmed by 4 bases and 7 bases, with 17 bases remaining between them. Written as DNA, the CDR3 is TGTGCCTGGAAGACACAGGATTCGAGGAATTCACCCCTCCACTTT. Translation: CAWKTQDSRNSPLHF.

The chain uses TRBV15 and TRBJ1-1; unclear D gene. Trimming removed 2 bases from V and 0 bases from J, with 10 bases in between. The CDR3 is 15 residues long. Germline V CDR1 and CDR2: LNHNV, YYDKDF (reference sequence). CDR3 DNA sequence: TGTGCCACCAGCAGAAACCGACAAATGAACACTGAAGCTTTCTTT. Amino acid sequence: CATSRNRQMNTEAFF. The whole variable domain, remainder taken from reference TRBV15 and TRBJ1-1, is DAMVIQNPRYQVTQFGKPVTLSCSQTLNHNVMYWYQQKSSQAPKLLFHYYDKDFNNEADTPDNFQSRRPNTSFCFLDIRSPGLGDTAMYLCATSRNRQMNTEAFFGQGTRLTVV.

This sequence joins TRBV6-5 and TRBJ1-2; D gene ambiguous. Germline V CDR1 and CDR2: MNHEY, SVGAGI. There are 12 residues in the CDR3. Deletions cut 8 bases from V and 3 bases from J, with 10 bases between. CDR3 nucleotides: TGTGCCAGCTATGGAGCTTACTATGGCTACACCTTC. Its translation: CASYGAYYGYTF.